This T cell receptor (beta chain) was identified in a study of T cell responses to AZD1222 COVID-19 vaccine. Whole-study findings and limits: Among AZD1222 vaccinees, only five or six were seropositive at baseline.

Sequencing used immunoSEQ multiplex PCR; TCRdb keeps in-frame clones, though not all of them. Here the sample spans around 100,000 clones, about 85% being singletons. Regarding this clone: What it binds is unknown.

The sequence came from an adult who received the AZD1222 COVID-19 vaccine. The source material was peripheral blood, sampled 28 days after the second AZD1222 dose.

The CDR3 here is CASSLRRGENTEAFF. CDR3 sequence (DNA): TGTGCCAGCAGCCTTCGTCGGGGAGAGAACACTGAAGCTTTCTTT. This chain links TRBV2 with TRBJ1-1; no clear D gene. V lost 6 bases and J 1 base, leaving 15 bases between the germline ends. The CDR3 contains 15 residues. Germline V gene sequence: CDR1 SNHLY, CDR2 FYNNEI.